This T cell receptor beta chain stems from a study of B cell selection in AIRE deficiency. Study results and caveats: Patient Tconv and Treg cells showed healthy-like TCRBV usage, CDR3 length, diversity. Of fewer than 4,500 shared Treg TCRbeta sequences, 31.6% were healthy-donor-only and around 9.5% patient-only. Shared Treg sequences were biased toward short CDR3s with few non-templated nucleotide insertions.

Concerning this clone: Its antigen is still unknown.

Conventional CD4 T cells were sorted as CD4+CD127+ cells. J was trimmed by 5 bases and V by 7 bases; bases with no gene match: 12. The CDR3 runs 17 residues. Germline V gene sequence: CDR1 SEHNR, CDR2 FQNEAQ (reference sequence). Authors' processing steps: Conventional T cell pools: approximately 99,000 distinct patient, just over 1.3x10^5 donor TCRbeta sequences. Here immunoSEQ multiplex PCR was the method, and the copy in TCRdb shows in-frame clones only, minus some. That table supplies the V and J calls and clone size; D and trimming were determined from the DNA. The table lists roughly 24,000 clones, 96% of them singletons.

This chain joins TRBV7-9 and TRBJ2-1; 12 nucleotides align to TRBD2. The TCR sequence derives from a human donor in good health. Material for sequencing was CD4+CD127+ conventional T cells sorted from PBMCs. The CDR3 reads CASIPSGGEPAHNEQFF. The CDR3 DNA follows: TGTGCCAGCATCCCTAGCGGGGGGGAACCCGCACACAATGAGCAGTTCTTC.